This is a list of T cell receptor beta chains from one sample in a study of Graves' ophthalmopathy and Graves' hyperthyroidism. TCRdb used MiXCR to reprocess the multiplex PCR reads, holding one entry per CDR3 protein. In the table there are roughly 300,000 distinct CDR3 sequences, 17% of which are singletons. Input material: peripheral blood. These receptors were obtained from an adult man with Graves' ophthalmopathy. CDR3s include the opening cysteine and the closing phenylalanine or tryptophan. D genes are given only for firm matches. Clone size appears in some rows only: once, few, many, or a class for an expanded clone.

v_call: TRBV6-1; cdr3_length: 18; j_call: TRBJ1-1; clone_size: many; d_call: -; cdr3_nt: TGTGCCAGCAGTGAAGCGTTTGGGACTTTTTCGCCCGACCCCGAAGCTTTCTTT; cdr3_aa: CASSEAFGTFSPDPEAFF
v_call: TRBV6-2/TRBV6-3; cdr3_length: 14; j_call: TRBJ1-5; clone_size: many; d_call: -; cdr3_nt: TGTGCCAGCAGTTACTCGAGGAGAAATCAGCCCCAGCATTTT; cdr3_aa: CASSYSRRNQPQHF
v_call: TRBV28; cdr3_length: 17; j_call: TRBJ1-5; clone_size: once; d_call: -; cdr3_nt: TGTGCCAGCAGTTCGAGGATCGTGTTCTATAGCAATCAGCCCCAGCATTTT; cdr3_aa: CASSSRIVFYSNQPQHF
v_call: TRBV6-1; cdr3_length: 13; j_call: TRBJ2-7; clone_size: -; d_call: -; cdr3_nt: TGTGCCAGCAGTGTGGCAAAGTCCTACGAGCAGTACTTC; cdr3_aa: CASSVAKSYEQYF
v_call: TRBV19; cdr3_length: 15; j_call: TRBJ1-5; clone_size: many; d_call: -; cdr3_nt: TGTGCCAGTAGTATAGGACCGCAGAGCAATCAGCCCCAGCATTTT; cdr3_aa: CASSIGPQSNQPQHF
v_call: TRBV12-3/TRBV12-4; cdr3_length: 13; j_call: TRBJ2-7; clone_size: many; d_call: -; cdr3_nt: TGTGCCAGCAGTAGGGCAGGGACGTACGAGCAGTACTTC; cdr3_aa: CASSRAGTYEQYF
v_call: TRBV28; cdr3_length: 13; j_call: TRBJ1-2; clone_size: many; d_call: -; cdr3_nt: TGTGCCAGCAGCGAAACAGGGACCTATGGCTACACCTTC; cdr3_aa: CASSETGTYGYTF
v_call: TRBV12-3/TRBV12-4; cdr3_length: 14; j_call: TRBJ2-6; clone_size: -; d_call: -; cdr3_nt: TGTGCCAGTAGTCAGTATGTTGGGGCCAACGTCCTGAATTTC; cdr3_aa: CASSQYVGANVLNF
v_call: TRBV11-2; cdr3_length: 14; j_call: TRBJ2-5; clone_size: many; d_call: -; cdr3_nt: TGTGCCAGCAGCTTAGACGGGACGGGGGAGACCCAGTACTTC; cdr3_aa: CASSLDGTGETQYF
v_call: TRBV12-3/TRBV12-4; cdr3_length: 15; j_call: TRBJ1-5; clone_size: -; d_call: -; cdr3_nt: TGTGCCAGCAGAAATACTTTTCAGGAGAATCAGCCCCAGCATTTT; cdr3_aa: CASRNTFQENQPQHF
v_call: TRBV6-1; cdr3_length: 13; j_call: TRBJ1-2; clone_size: many; d_call: TRBD1; cdr3_nt: TGTGCCAGCGCCCTGACAGGGGGCGGTGGCTACACCTTC; cdr3_aa: CASALTGGGGYTF
v_call: TRBV6-1; cdr3_length: 15; j_call: TRBJ1-5; clone_size: many; d_call: -; cdr3_nt: TGTGCCAGCAGTGACACAGGTTATAGCAATCAGCCCCAGCATTTT; cdr3_aa: CASSDTGYSNQPQHF
v_call: TRBV20-1; cdr3_length: 13; j_call: TRBJ1-2; clone_size: many; d_call: TRBD1; cdr3_nt: TGCAGTGCTATTGGACAGGGGGCGTTGGGCTACACCTTC; cdr3_aa: CSAIGQGALGYTF
v_call: TRBV5-1; cdr3_length: 14; j_call: TRBJ2-2; clone_size: -; d_call: TRBD2; cdr3_nt: TGCGCCAGCAGAGTAGCGGGATCCACCGGGGAGCTGTTTTTT; cdr3_aa: CASRVAGSTGELFF
v_call: TRBV30; cdr3_length: 12; j_call: TRBJ1-1; clone_size: many; d_call: TRBD1; cdr3_nt: TGTGCCTGGACTCCGGGACAGGGTGAAGCTTTCTTT; cdr3_aa: CAWTPGQGEAFF
v_call: TRBV28; cdr3_length: 16; j_call: TRBJ1-5; clone_size: -; d_call: -; cdr3_nt: TGTGCCAGCGTCCGACCGAGTGGGGGCGGCAATCAGCCCCAGCATTTT; cdr3_aa: CASVRPSGGGNQPQHF
v_call: TRBV7-7; cdr3_length: 14; j_call: TRBJ2-7; clone_size: many; d_call: -; cdr3_nt: TGTGCTAGCAGCTTAGAGCAGGGAGTCGGCGAGCAGTACTTC; cdr3_aa: CASSLEQGVGEQYF
v_call: TRBV30; cdr3_length: 17; j_call: TRBJ1-3; clone_size: many; d_call: -; cdr3_nt: TGTGCCTGGGGCCGGGAAACCGGGCCCGTCTCTGGAAACACCATATATTTT; cdr3_aa: CAWGRETGPVSGNTIYF
v_call: TRBV20-1; cdr3_length: 11; j_call: TRBJ2-7; clone_size: many; d_call: -; cdr3_nt: TGCAGTGCGAGAAGAAGTCGCGGGCAGTACTTC; cdr3_aa: CSARRSRGQYF
v_call: TRBV6-2/TRBV6-3; cdr3_length: 15; j_call: TRBJ2-7; clone_size: -; d_call: -; cdr3_nt: TGTGCCAGCAGTCCTCCAGGGGCGCGTAGGAACGAGCAGTACTTC; cdr3_aa: CASSPPGARRNEQYF
v_call: TRBV6-5; cdr3_length: 15; j_call: TRBJ2-5; clone_size: many; d_call: TRBD2; cdr3_nt: TGTGCCAGCACCCCTAGCGGGAGATCAGGAGAGACCCAGTACTTC; cdr3_aa: CASTPSGRSGETQYF
v_call: TRBV20-1; cdr3_length: 16; j_call: TRBJ1-6; clone_size: many; d_call: -; cdr3_nt: TGCAGTGCTAGAGTTGGCAGGGGAACCGATAATTCACCCCTCCACTTT; cdr3_aa: CSARVGRGTDNSPLHF
v_call: TRBV12-3/TRBV12-4; cdr3_length: 14; j_call: TRBJ2-2; clone_size: many; d_call: -; cdr3_nt: TGTGCCAGCAGCCCAAATAGAGTGTCCGGGGAGCTGTTTTTT; cdr3_aa: CASSPNRVSGELFF
v_call: TRBV7-9; cdr3_length: 14; j_call: TRBJ2-7; clone_size: many; d_call: -; cdr3_nt: TGTGCCAGCAGCTTTGAGGGGAACTCCTACGAGCAGTACTTC; cdr3_aa: CASSFEGNSYEQYF
v_call: TRBV15; cdr3_length: 17; j_call: TRBJ1-5; clone_size: many; d_call: -; cdr3_nt: TGTGCCACCAGCCAGGGGATCGGGATGGTCGGCAATCAGCCCCAGCATTTT; cdr3_aa: CATSQGIGMVGNQPQHF
v_call: TRBV7-3; cdr3_length: 14; j_call: TRBJ2-5; clone_size: many; d_call: -; cdr3_nt: TGTGCCAGCAGTATCGACACCCCCGGGGGGACCCAGTACTTC; cdr3_aa: CASSIDTPGGTQYF
v_call: TRBV29-1; cdr3_length: 15; j_call: TRBJ2-7; clone_size: many; d_call: TRBD2; cdr3_nt: TGCAGCGTTGAAGATTGGCGGGAGGGAACCTACGAGCAGTACTTC; cdr3_aa: CSVEDWREGTYEQYF
v_call: TRBV2; cdr3_length: 15; j_call: TRBJ1-1; clone_size: many; d_call: TRBD1; cdr3_nt: TGTGCCAGCAGTGGACAGGGGGTCGCGAACACTGAAGCTTTCTTT; cdr3_aa: CASSGQGVANTEAFF
v_call: TRBV3-1; cdr3_length: 14; j_call: TRBJ2-7; clone_size: many; d_call: -; cdr3_nt: TGTGCCAGCAGCCCTCGACCCGCCGGCAACGAGCAGCACTTC; cdr3_aa: CASSPRPAGNEQHF
v_call: TRBV7-2; cdr3_length: 15; j_call: TRBJ2-7; clone_size: once; d_call: -; cdr3_nt: TGTGCCAGCAGCTCCTCCGGGACCATGGGCTACGAGCAGTACTTC; cdr3_aa: CASSSSGTMGYEQYF
v_call: TRBV3-1; cdr3_length: 17; j_call: TRBJ2-7; clone_size: few; d_call: TRBD2; cdr3_nt: TGTGCCAGCAGCCAAGAGCGTACTAGCGGGAGATTGTACGAGCAGTACTTC; cdr3_aa: CASSQERTSGRLYEQYF
v_call: TRBV20-1; cdr3_length: 14; j_call: TRBJ2-5; clone_size: many; d_call: TRBD2; cdr3_nt: TGCAGTGCTAGAGGGACTAGCGTTTACGAGACCCAGTACTTC; cdr3_aa: CSARGTSVYETQYF
v_call: TRBV2; cdr3_length: 12; j_call: TRBJ2-4; clone_size: many; d_call: -; cdr3_nt: TGTGCCAGCAGGCCGACCTACCACATTCAGTACTTC; cdr3_aa: CASRPTYHIQYF
v_call: TRBV6-1; cdr3_length: 12; j_call: TRBJ1-2; clone_size: -; d_call: TRBD1; cdr3_nt: TGTGCCAGCAGCAAGGACAGGGCTGGCTACACCTTC; cdr3_aa: CASSKDRAGYTF
v_call: TRBV6-5; cdr3_length: 11; j_call: TRBJ2-7; clone_size: many; d_call: -; cdr3_nt: TGTGCCAGCACACAGGTCGACGAGCAGTACTTC; cdr3_aa: CASTQVDEQYF
v_call: TRBV6-5; cdr3_length: 13; j_call: TRBJ2-5; clone_size: many; d_call: -; cdr3_nt: TGTGCCAGCCGTTTAGGGGGAATGGAGACCCAGTACTTC; cdr3_aa: CASRLGGMETQYF
v_call: TRBV5-1; cdr3_length: 13; j_call: TRBJ1-2; clone_size: few; d_call: -; cdr3_nt: TGCGCCAGCAGCTTGGCCGAGGGGTTTGGCTACACCTTC; cdr3_aa: CASSLAEGFGYTF
v_call: TRBV7-9; cdr3_length: 14; j_call: TRBJ1-1; clone_size: many; d_call: TRBD1; cdr3_nt: TGTGCCAGCAGCTCAGGGGGCACGGGCACTGAAGCTTTCTTT; cdr3_aa: CASSSGGTGTEAFF
v_call: TRBV7-9; cdr3_length: 15; j_call: TRBJ1-2; clone_size: many; d_call: -; cdr3_nt: TGTGCCAGCAGCTTACAGCTTTATGATAACTATGGCTACACCTTC; cdr3_aa: CASSLQLYDNYGYTF
v_call: TRBV28; cdr3_length: 12; j_call: TRBJ2-7; clone_size: many; d_call: -; cdr3_nt: TGTGCCAGCAGTTCGCATCGGCGGGAGCAGTACTTC; cdr3_aa: CASSSHRREQYF
v_call: TRBV6-2/TRBV6-3; cdr3_length: 14; j_call: TRBJ1-1; clone_size: many; d_call: -; cdr3_nt: TGTGCCAGCAGTTACTCGAGCAGGGCCACTGAAGCTTTCTTT; cdr3_aa: CASSYSSRATEAFF
v_call: TRBV28; cdr3_length: 14; j_call: TRBJ1-5; clone_size: -; d_call: -; cdr3_nt: TGTGCCAGCAGTAGAAGCGCAAGCAATCAGCCCCAGCATTTT; cdr3_aa: CASSRSASNQPQHF
v_call: TRBV30; cdr3_length: 12; j_call: TRBJ2-4; clone_size: -; d_call: -; cdr3_nt: TGTGCGCAGGGAACAACCAAAAACATTCAGTACTTC; cdr3_aa: CAQGTTKNIQYF
v_call: TRBV6-2/TRBV6-3; cdr3_length: 14; j_call: TRBJ1-1; clone_size: many; d_call: -; cdr3_nt: TGTGCCAGCAGCCGGAACACACTTAACACTGAAGCTTTCTTT; cdr3_aa: CASSRNTLNTEAFF
v_call: TRBV20-1; cdr3_length: 14; j_call: TRBJ2-7; clone_size: many; d_call: -; cdr3_nt: TGCAGTGCTAGAGATCTAAGGGAAGACTACGAGCAGTACTTC; cdr3_aa: CSARDLREDYEQYF
v_call: TRBV5-1; cdr3_length: 16; j_call: TRBJ2-7; clone_size: many; d_call: TRBD2; cdr3_nt: TGCGCCAGCAACTCAGGACTGGCGGGGGGGCACGACGAGCAGTACTTC; cdr3_aa: CASNSGLAGGHDEQYF